Below are 21 T cell receptor beta chains sequenced from a single sample in a study of blood T cell repertoires in COVID-19 (dated by TCRdb to about 2020). Receptor amplification or capture employed the immunoSEQ multiplex PCR assay. The immuneACCESS repertoire file appears here via TCRdb, limited to in-frame rearrangements. These files lack a portion of the clones; in checked studies, under half of the deficit traces to unresolved V genes, and the cause of the others is not known. The sample profile shows 150,000 to 190,000 clones; 75% to 90% of them were found once. The top ten clonotypes cover more than 14% of the sample. Material: peripheral blood. The receptors shown here come from a woman aged 40 to 55 with acute or convalescent COVID-19.

This chain joins TRBV15 and TRBJ2-2; 8 positions match TRBD1. V lost 5 bases to trimming and J lost 4 bases; unmatched junction nucleotides: 6. This CDR3 comprises 15 residues. Germline V gives CDR1 LNHNV, CDR2 YYDKDF (reference sequence). The CDR3 is CATSPRTGITGELFF. In DNA form, the CDR3 reads TGTGCCACCAGCCCGAGGACAGGGATCACCGGGGAGCTGTTTTTT.

The V call is TRBV6-7, the J call TRBJ2-7; maybe TRBD1 (6 bases). TRBV6-7 is sorted into the ORF group, with uncertain function. The V gene lost 1 base and the J gene lost 2 bases, with 30 bases spanning the gap. The CDR3 totals 21 residues. DNA for the CDR3: TGTGCCAGCAGTTACTTTTATTTTAGGGACAAGCCCTTAAAGTGTCCCTACGAGCAGTACTTC. This encodes CASSYFYFRDKPLKCPYEQYF.

The table lists this clone with a count of one. CDR3 in DNA: TGTGCCTACGCAGGGGATACGCAGTATTTT. This sequence encodes CAYAGDTQYF. The V gene is TRBV30, the J gene TRBJ2-3; tentative D call: TRBD1 (5 bases). Germline values: CDR1 GTSNPN, CDR2 SVGIG (reference sequence). V lost 7 bases and J lost 6, with 8 bases in between. The CDR3 runs to 10 residues.

This chain joins TRBV19 and TRBJ1-2; D perhaps matches TRBD1 (5 bases). CDR3 length equals 16 residues. V was pared by 4 bases and J by 0 bases, with 15 bases between. Germline V gives CDR1 LNHDA, CDR2 SQIVND (reference sequence). CDR3 DNA: TGTGCCAGTAGTAGACTAGGGACCGAGACTAACTATGGCTACACCTTC. Its translation: CASSRLGTETNYGYTF.

The J gene is TRBJ2-1, the V gene TRBV30; TRBD2 matches at 11 bases. The germline CDR1 and CDR2 sequences are GTSNPN and SVGIG (reference sequence). This CDR3 is 15 amino acids long. Germline trimming cut 4 bases from V and 8 bases from J; bases unmatched to any gene: 10. The CDR3 protein is CAWTPGSGRAYEQFF. As DNA, the CDR3 is TGTGCCTGGACCCCCGGTAGCGGGAGGGCTTATGAGCAGTTCTTC.

J is TRBJ1-1 and V is TRBV24-1, with D possibly being TRBD1 (6 bases). The CDR3 is 12 residues long. The V end was cut by 6 bases, the J end by 4 bases, with 8 bases between. Germline-derived CDR1 and CDR2 are KGHDR and SFDVKD. In DNA, the CDR3 is TGTGCCACCAGTCGGGGGGCCACTGAAGCTTTCTTT. Encoded protein: CATSRGATEAFF.

V usage is TRBV27 and J usage is TRBJ2-2; D gene unclear. The CDR3 is 14 residues long. In germline, CDR1 is MNHEY, CDR2 SMNVEV (reference sequence). V lost 2 bases and J lost 3, with 7 bases in between. CDR3 in amino acids: CASSLDFYTGELFF. The CDR3 nucleotides read TGTGCCAGCAGTTTAGACTTTTACACCGGGGAGCTGTTTTTT.

V gene TRBV3-1 (or the pseudogene TRBV3-2) combines with J gene TRBJ1-1; 11 nucleotides align to TRBD1. CDR1 and CDR2 (germline): LGHDT, YNNKEL (reference sequence). With 6 bases clipped from V and 4 bases from J, the junction kept 1 base outside the gene matches. The CDR3 is 13 residues long. CDR3 bases: TGTGCCAGCAGGGGGACAGGGGGCACTGAAGCTTTCTTT. It specifies CASRGTGGTEAFF.

The rearrangement uses TRBV15 and TRBJ2-2; 8 bases align to TRBD2. CDR3 length equals 16 residues. V was pared by 1 base and J by 4 bases, with 5 bases of the junction left unmatched. Germline-derived CDR1 and CDR2 are LNHNV and YYDKDF (reference sequence). The CDR3 spells CATSRAGGVGTGELFF. CDR3 sequence (DNA): TGTGCCACCAGCAGAGCGGGGGGGGTCGGCACCGGGGAGCTGTTTTTT.

The rearrangement uses TRBV30 and TRBJ1-6; D is unresolved. Trimming shortened V by 3 bases and J by 0 bases, and 15 bases separated the two germline ends. Germline loops: CDR1 GTSNPN, CDR2 SVGIG (reference sequence). The CDR3 length is 17 residues. The CDR3 region is CAWRPSWFRSYNSPLHF. The CDR3 nucleotides read TGTGCCTGGAGACCGAGTTGGTTTCGCTCCTATAATTCACCCCTCCACTTT.

This clone was recorded at least ten times. The V call is TRBV7-9, the J call TRBJ1-4, with D tentatively TRBD1 (5 bases). CDR3 length equals 14 residues. Germline V gene data show CDR1 as SEHNR and CDR2 as FQNEAQ (reference sequence). V was clipped by 1 base and J by 8 bases, with 11 bases between them. This CDR3 is CASSLVDNEEKLFF. Written as DNA, the CDR3 is TGTGCCAGCAGCTTAGTGGACAACGAGGAAAAACTGTTTTTT.

The V and J genes are TRBV7-2 and TRBJ1-5; D is possibly TRBD1 (6 bases). Trimming pared 5 bases from V and 3 bases from J, leaving 11 bases between. Germline values: CDR1 SGHTA, CDR2 FQGNSA. This CDR3 spans 14 amino acids. CDR3 nucleotides: TGTGCCAGCAGCCTACAGGGATCCAATCAGCCCCAGCATTTT. Translation: CASSLQGSNQPQHF.

V usage is TRBV5-1 and J usage is TRBJ1-1; 8 bases are a match to TRBD1. The length of the CDR3 is 14 residues. The ends lost 0 bases at V and 3 bases at J; junction bases unmatched: 1. Germline assignment: CDR1 SGHRS and CDR2 YFSETQ. The chain's CDR3 is CASSLEQGDTEAFF. In DNA form, the CDR3 reads TGCGCCAGCAGCTTGGAACAGGGGGACACTGAAGCTTTCTTT.

The V gene is TRBV4-1, the J gene TRBJ2-7; a possible D gene is TRBD1 (6 bases). Germline CDR1 reads MGHRA; CDR2 reads YSYEKL. CDR3 length equals 13 residues. Between the trimmed V and J ends, which lost 3 bases and 0 bases, there was a span of 6 bases. The CDR3 DNA is TGCGCCAGCAGCCAGGGGGCCTCCTACGAGCAGTACTTC. Translation gives CASSQGASYEQYF.

The chain links TRBV27 to TRBJ2-1; no clear D. With 6 bases removed from V and 0 bases from J, the gap between germline ends came to 12 bases. Germline CDR1 reads MNHEY; CDR2 reads SMNVEV (reference sequence). There are 15 residues in the CDR3. CDR3 region: CASRSRRSSYNEQFF. The CDR3 nucleotides read TGTGCCAGCAGATCCCGAAGGAGCTCCTACAATGAGCAGTTCTTC.

The rearrangement uses TRBV9 and TRBJ1-1; D possibly corresponds to TRBD1 (6 bases). The CDR3 length is 16 residues. Trimming cost V 0 bases and J 3 bases, with 15 bases left between them. CDR1 and CDR2 (germline): SGDLS, YYNGEE. In DNA form, the CDR3 reads TGTGCCAGCAGCGTAGGTTTCACAGGGAAGGACACTGAAGCTTTCTTT. Its translation: CASSVGFTGKDTEAFF.

The rearrangement links TRBV7-8 to TRBJ2-7; the match to TRBD1 covers 7 bases. The CDR3 loop spans 14 amino acids. V was pared by 4 bases and J by 3 bases, with 6 bases of the junction left unmatched. CDR1 SGHVS and CDR2 FQNEAQ come from the germline V gene. The DNA for the CDR3 is TGTGCCAGCAGCTGGGAGACAGGGAACTACGAGCAGTACTTC. Its translation: CASSWETGNYEQYF. The variable domain in full, with the rest retrieved from reference TRBV7-8 and TRBJ2-7, is GAGVSQSPRYKVAKRGQDVALRCDPISGHVSLFWYQQALGQGPEFLTYFQNEAQLDKSGLPSDRFFAERPEGSVSTLKIQRTQQEDSAVYLCASSWETGNYEQYFGPGTRLTVT.

This clone was detected only once. The rearrangement uses TRBV4-1 and TRBJ1-1; D possibly corresponds to TRBD1 (5 bases). Germline values: CDR1 MGHRA, CDR2 YSYEKL. There are 13 residues in the CDR3. V was pared by 6 bases and J by 7 bases, with 15 bases between. The CDR3, as DNA: TGCGCCAGCAGGCACACCTTGACAGTTGAAGCTTTCTTT. Residues: CASRHTLTVEAFF.

The gene calls are TRBV19 and TRBJ1-1, with a possible D match to TRBD1 (6 bases). The CDR3 runs 15 residues. V lost 8 bases to trimming and J lost 1 base, with 17 bases between them. CDR1 is LNHDA and CDR2 is SQIVND in the germline V gene (reference sequence). The DNA of the CDR3 is TGTGCCAGTGGTACACTTCTGGGGGCGAACACTGAAGCTTTCTTT. The encoded protein is CASGTLLGANTEAFF.

V is TRBV3-1 (or the pseudogene TRBV3-2) and J is TRBJ2-7, with 10 bases fitting TRBD1. Germline V gene data show CDR1 as LGHDT and CDR2 as YNNKEL (reference sequence). Losses at the gene ends were 4 bases for V and 5 bases for J; bases not matched to a gene: 11. CDR3 size: 16 residues. The CDR3 DNA reads TGTGCCAGCAGCCCCCTCGGGACAGGGGTTATCGACGAGCAGTACTTC. Encoded protein: CASSPLGTGVIDEQYF.

The chain is built from TRBV19 and TRBJ1-1; TRBD1 matches at 9 bases. Unmatched junction bases numbered 6, after V lost 3 bases and J lost 7 bases. Germline V gene lookup returns CDR1 LNHDA and CDR2 SQIVND (reference sequence). The CDR3 is 14 residues long. CDR3: CASSMDRGWGEAFF. In DNA, the CDR3 is TGTGCCAGTAGTATGGACAGGGGTTGGGGTGAAGCTTTCTTT.